This is a list of T cell receptor beta chains from one sample in a study of cytomegalovirus exposure and HLA in healthy donors. Profiled with immunoSEQ multiplex PCR; TCRdb holds only in-frame clones, not every one. The sample lists 120,000 to 150,000 clones; just over 65% were seen once. Sequencing was carried out using PBMCs. These receptors were obtained from a woman aged 55-69 years in good health and CMV-seronegative. The CDR3 runs from the conserved cysteine through the conserved F or W. The order of the fields is J gene, V gene, clone size, D gene, CDR3 DNA, CDR3 protein. D genes are given only for firm matches. Size tells how often a clone was seen (once, few, many) or the class of an expanded clone, and some rows leave it out.

TRBJ1-2,TRBV5-4,-,-,TGTGCCAGCAGCTTCAAAGTTTCAGGGAATGGCTACACCTTC,CASSFKVSGNGYTF
TRBJ2-7,TRBV19,-,TRBD1,TGTGCCAGCGGACAGGACCAACCTGGTACCTACGAGCAGTACTTC,CASGQDQPGTYEQYF
TRBJ2-1,TRBV9,-,TRBD2,TGTGCCAGCAGCGTACGCGGGGGTGGTATGAATGAGCAGTTCTTC,CASSVRGGGMNEQFF
TRBJ1-1,TRBV5-8,few,TRBD1,TGTGCCAGCAGCCTGGGACAGGCCACTGAAGCTTTCTTT,CASSLGQATEAFF
TRBJ2-1,TRBV5-1,-,-,TGCGCCAGCAGCGGTACTAGGACCCAGTACAATGAGCAGTTCTTC,CASSGTRTQYNEQFF
TRBJ2-5,TRBV7-7,-,TRBD2,TGTGCCAGCAGCTCGGGAGGGGGAGAGACCCAGTACTTC,CASSSGGGETQYF
TRBJ2-7,TRBV19,-,TRBD1,TGTGCCAGTACCCCCTCGGACAGGGAACCCTACGAGCAGTACTTC,CASTPSDREPYEQYF
TRBJ2-5,TRBV28,-,TRBD2,TGTGCCAGCAGCTCGAGCGGGAGGGCTCGGGAGACCCAGTACTTC,CASSSSGRARETQYF
TRBJ2-3,TRBV5-4,-,-,TGTGCCAGCAGCTTGGACAGTAGCACAGATACGCAGTATTTT,CASSLDSSTDTQYF
TRBJ1-5,TRBV5-1,-,-,TGCGCCAGCAGCCCCTCCTCAGATAGCAATCAGCCCCAGCATTTT,CASSPSSDSNQPQHF
TRBJ1-4,TRBV6-5,few,-,TGTGCCAGCAGTTACTTGGACAGAGTTAATGAAAAACTGTTTTTT,CASSYLDRVNEKLFF
TRBJ1-2,TRBV11-2,-,TRBD1,TGTGCCAGCAGCGCCGGACAGGGACACTATGGCTACACCTTC,CASSAGQGHYGYTF
TRBJ1-1,TRBV20-1,-,-,TGCAGTGCTAGAGATCGGTCTGAAGCTTTCTTT,CSARDRSEAFF
TRBJ2-5,TRBV7-8,few,-,TGTGCCAGCAGCGCATACAGGGCCGACCAGAAAGAGACCCAGTACTTC,CASSAYRADQKETQYF
TRBJ2-7,TRBV6-5,-,-,TGTGCCAGCAGTTCTACGGGTTCCTCCTACGAGCAGTACTTC,CASSSTGSSYEQYF
TRBJ2-1,TRBV28,-,TRBD1,TGTGCCAGCAGTACCGGGACAGGGATTTCCAATGAGCAGTTCTTC,CASSTGTGISNEQFF
TRBJ2-5,TRBV19,-,TRBD2,TGTGCCAGTAGTATGGGAGCGGGGGGCCCCCAAGAGACCCAGTACTTC,CASSMGAGGPQETQYF
TRBJ2-3,TRBV2,few,TRBD2,TGTGCCAGCAGTGCGGTGACTAGCCGGTCAGATACGCAGTATTTT,CASSAVTSRSDTQYF
TRBJ1-1,TRBV19,-,-,TGTGCCAGTAGTATAGAGGGTCAGCGCACTGAAGCTTTCTTT,CASSIEGQRTEAFF
TRBJ2-5,TRBV28,few,-,TGTGCCAGCAGTTTATTCAGGGAAGTTCAGACCCAGTACTTC,CASSLFREVQTQYF
TRBJ2-3,TRBV5-1,-,TRBD2,TGCGCCAGCAGCTTGGCCTTAGCGGGAGTAGTGGATACGCAGTATTTT,CASSLALAGVVDTQYF
TRBJ2-3,TRBV5-1,-,TRBD2,TGCGCCAGCAGCTTGAGGGCGGGGGAGACAGATACGCAGTATTTT,CASSLRAGETDTQYF
TRBJ1-4,TRBV6-5,-,-,TGTGCCAGCAGTTACTCGCGGGGGGCGACTAATGAAAAACTGTTTTTT,CASSYSRGATNEKLFF
TRBJ2-4,TRBV5-4,-,TRBD2,TGTGCCAGCAGCACTCCGGGACTAGCGGGAGCCAAAAACATTCAGTACTTC,CASSTPGLAGAKNIQYF
TRBJ2-7,TRBV2,-,TRBD1,TGTGCCAGCACCGGTAGGGGACAGGGAGGTGGCGAGCAGTACTTC,CASTGRGQGGGEQYF